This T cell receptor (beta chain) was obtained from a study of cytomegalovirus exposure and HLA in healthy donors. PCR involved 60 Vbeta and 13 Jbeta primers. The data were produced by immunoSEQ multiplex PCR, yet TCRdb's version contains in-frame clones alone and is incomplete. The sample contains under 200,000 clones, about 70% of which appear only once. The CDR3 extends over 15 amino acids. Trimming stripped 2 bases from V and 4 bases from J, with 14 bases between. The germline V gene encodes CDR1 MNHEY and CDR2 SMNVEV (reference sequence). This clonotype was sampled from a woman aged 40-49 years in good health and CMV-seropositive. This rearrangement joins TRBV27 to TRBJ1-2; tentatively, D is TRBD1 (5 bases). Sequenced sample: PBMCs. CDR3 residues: CASSLIQGNRYGYTF. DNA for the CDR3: TGTGCCAGCAGTTTAATCCAGGGTAACCGCTATGGCTACACCTTC.